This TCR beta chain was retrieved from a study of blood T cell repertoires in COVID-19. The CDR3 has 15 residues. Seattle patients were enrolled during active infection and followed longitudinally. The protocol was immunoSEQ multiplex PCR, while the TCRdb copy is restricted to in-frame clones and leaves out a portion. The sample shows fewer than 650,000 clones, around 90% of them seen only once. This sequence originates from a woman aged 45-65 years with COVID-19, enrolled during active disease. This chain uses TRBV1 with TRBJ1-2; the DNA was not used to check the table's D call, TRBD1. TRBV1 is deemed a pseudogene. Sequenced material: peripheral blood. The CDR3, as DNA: TGCACCAGCAGCCATCACAGGGTAGGTAACTATGGCTACACCTTC. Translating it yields CTSSHHRVGNYGYTF.